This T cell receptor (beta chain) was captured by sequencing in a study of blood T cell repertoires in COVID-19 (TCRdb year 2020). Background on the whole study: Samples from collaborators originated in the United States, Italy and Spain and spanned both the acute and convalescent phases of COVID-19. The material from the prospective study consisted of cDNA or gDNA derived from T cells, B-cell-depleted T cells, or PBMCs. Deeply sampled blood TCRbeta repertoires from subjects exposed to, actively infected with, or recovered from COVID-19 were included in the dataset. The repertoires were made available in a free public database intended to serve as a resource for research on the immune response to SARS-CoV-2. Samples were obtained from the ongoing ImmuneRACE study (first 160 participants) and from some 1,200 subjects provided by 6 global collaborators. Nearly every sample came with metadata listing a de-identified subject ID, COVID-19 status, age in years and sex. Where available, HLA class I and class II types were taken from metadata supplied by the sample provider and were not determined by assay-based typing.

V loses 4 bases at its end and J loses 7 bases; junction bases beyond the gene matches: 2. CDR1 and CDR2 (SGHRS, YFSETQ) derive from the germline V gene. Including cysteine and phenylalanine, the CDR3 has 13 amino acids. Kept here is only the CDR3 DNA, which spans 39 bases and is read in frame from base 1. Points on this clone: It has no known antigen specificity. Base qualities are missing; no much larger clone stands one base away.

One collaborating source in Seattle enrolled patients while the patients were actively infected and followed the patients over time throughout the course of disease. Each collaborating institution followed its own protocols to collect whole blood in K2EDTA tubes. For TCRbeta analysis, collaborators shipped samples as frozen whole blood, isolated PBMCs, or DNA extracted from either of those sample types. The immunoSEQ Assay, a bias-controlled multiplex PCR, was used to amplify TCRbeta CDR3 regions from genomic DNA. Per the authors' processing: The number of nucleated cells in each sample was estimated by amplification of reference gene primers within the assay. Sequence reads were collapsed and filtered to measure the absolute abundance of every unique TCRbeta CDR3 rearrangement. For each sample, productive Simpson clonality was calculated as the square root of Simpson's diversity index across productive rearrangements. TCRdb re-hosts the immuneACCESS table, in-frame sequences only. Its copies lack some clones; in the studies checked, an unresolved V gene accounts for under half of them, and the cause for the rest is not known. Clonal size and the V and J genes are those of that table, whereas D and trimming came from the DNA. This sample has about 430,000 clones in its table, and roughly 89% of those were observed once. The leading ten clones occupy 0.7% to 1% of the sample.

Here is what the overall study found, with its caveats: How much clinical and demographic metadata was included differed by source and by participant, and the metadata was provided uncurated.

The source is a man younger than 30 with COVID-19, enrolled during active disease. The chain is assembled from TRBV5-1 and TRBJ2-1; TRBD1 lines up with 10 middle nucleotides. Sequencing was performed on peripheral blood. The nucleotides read TGCGCCAGCAGCACGGACAGGGGGAATGAGCAGTTCTTC. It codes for CASSTDRGNEQFF.